A selection of T cell receptor beta chains follows, all from one sample in a study of T cells in narcolepsy. TCRdb's table, derived via immunoSEQ multiplex PCR, lists solely in-frame clones and lacks some. Of around 25,000 clones in the sample, roughly 80% were seen once. The sequencing sample was made of CD45RA- memory CD4+ T cells from PBMCs. The receptors were sampled from a human donor with narcolepsy. Each CDR3 is given with its conserved first and last residue. A D gene is named only where the DNA matches it firmly. Part of the rows lack a size; the others show once, few, many or a class for expanded clones.

clone_size	v_call	cdr3_length	j_call	d_call	cdr3_aa	cdr3_nt
NA	TRBV27	15	TRBJ2-6	NA	CASSSDGSGANVLTF	TGTGCCAGCAGTAGCGACGGTTCTGGGGCCAACGTCCTGACTTTC
NA	TRBV4-2	14	TRBJ2-2	NA	CASSQETFTGELFF	TGTGCCAGCAGCCAAGAAACCTTCACCGGGGAGCTGTTTTTT
NA	TRBV6-8	16	TRBJ1-4	NA	CASSSRAADDLEKLFF	TGTGCCAGCAGTTCAAGGGCAGCCGACGATTTAGAAAAACTGTTTTTT
NA	TRBV28	14	TRBJ1-1	NA	CASKGRVGNTEAFF	TGTGCCAGCAAGGGGAGGGTAGGGAACACTGAAGCTTTCTTT
NA	TRBV30	12	TRBJ1-2	TRBD1	CAWDRDRGGYTF	TGTGCCTGGGACCGGGACAGGGGTGGCTACACCTTC
NA	TRBV19	12	TRBJ1-1	NA	CASGMTGSEAFF	TGTGCCAGTGGTATGACGGGGTCTGAAGCTTTCTTT
NA	TRBV5-1	15	TRBJ2-4	TRBD1	CASSGGDRVQNIQYF	TGCGCCAGCAGCGGTGGGGACAGGGTACAAAACATTCAGTACTTC
NA	TRBV5-1	16	TRBJ1-4	NA	CASSLGGGTTNEKLFF	TGCGCCAGCAGCTTGGGTGGGGGCACAACTAATGAAAAACTGTTTTTT
NA	TRBV7-8	13	TRBJ2-3	NA	CASSLKAVGTQYF	TGTGCCAGCAGCTTAAAGGCGGTGGGTACGCAGTATTTT
NA	TRBV5-6	15	TRBJ1-2	TRBD1	CASSGQANTFYGYTF	TGTGCCAGCAGCGGACAGGCCAACACGTTCTATGGCTACACCTTC
NA	TRBV5-1	18	TRBJ2-5	NA	CASSYRGGQASYQETQYF	TGCGCCAGCAGTTATCGGGGGGGACAGGCCTCGTACCAAGAGACCCAGTACTTC
NA	TRBV28	14	TRBJ2-2	TRBD1	CASSLGQSTGELFF	TGTGCCAGCAGTTTGGGACAGTCTACCGGGGAGCTGTTTTTT
NA	TRBV11-2	15	TRBJ2-5	NA	CASSPEDGFQETQYF	TGTGCCAGCAGCCCAGAAGACGGCTTCCAAGAGACCCAGTACTTC
NA	TRBV19	13	TRBJ1-5	TRBD1	CASGRQGREPQHF	TGTGCCAGTGGTAGACAGGGTAGGGAGCCCCAGCATTTT
NA	TRBV7-9	13	TRBJ2-5	TRBD1	CASSSRGPETQYF	TGTGCCAGCAGCTCCAGGGGGCCCGAGACCCAGTACTTC
NA	TRBV2	13	TRBJ1-1	NA	CASRWTAGVEAFF	TGTGCCTCTCGATGGACGGCGGGCGTGGAAGCTTTCTTT
NA	TRBV5-6	13	TRBJ2-3	NA	CASRRDSTDTQYF	TGTGCCAGCAGGAGGGACAGCACAGATACGCAGTATTTT
NA	TRBV7-2	14	TRBJ2-7	NA	CASSLLSRASEQYF	TGTGCCAGCAGCTTATTATCCAGGGCTTCCGAGCAGTACTTC
NA	TRBV15	15	TRBJ1-1	TRBD1	CATSSAGTGRREAFF	TGTGCCACCAGCAGTGCCGGGACAGGGAGGCGAGAAGCTTTCTTT
NA	TRBV7-3	15	TRBJ2-7	TRBD1	CASSFGQGGIYEQYF	TGTGCCAGCAGCTTCGGACAGGGGGGAATTTACGAGCAGTACTTC
NA	TRBV25-1	16	TRBJ2-5	TRBD2	CASRASGTSGRETQYF	TGTGCCAGCAGAGCCTCCGGGACTAGCGGGAGAGAGACCCAGTACTTC
NA	TRBV4-1	13	TRBJ2-4	NA	CASSQERSNIQYF	TGCGCCAGCAGCCAAGAAAGGTCAAACATTCAGTACTTC
NA	TRBV10-2	13	TRBJ2-3	NA	CATYSPVVDTQYF	TGCGCCACCTACTCCCCTGTGGTAGATACGCAGTATTTT
NA	TRBV2	11	TRBJ2-5	NA	CASRLEETQYF	TGTGCCAGCAGATTAGAGGAGACCCAGTACTTC
NA	TRBV28	12	TRBJ1-4	NA	CASREGGEKLFF	TGTGCCAGCAGGGAGGGCGGTGAAAAACTGTTTTTT
NA	TRBV19	13	TRBJ1-1	NA	CASYNRDNTEAFF	TGTGCCAGTTATAACCGGGACAACACTGAAGCTTTCTTT
NA	TRBV6-5	14	TRBJ2-7	TRBD2	CASTRGGSNYEQYF	TGTGCCAGTACCCGGGGCGGGAGCAACTACGAGCAGTACTTC
NA	TRBV6-1	15	TRBJ2-7	NA	CASTTSRNRGGEQYF	TGTGCCAGCACCACATCTAGGAACAGGGGAGGCGAGCAGTACTTC
NA	TRBV5-1	19	TRBJ1-1	TRBD1	CASSLPTRARGQDDTEAFF	TGCGCCAGCAGCTTGCCCACACGAGCAAGGGGACAGGACGATACTGAAGCTTTCTTT
NA	TRBV6-1	13	TRBJ2-3	TRBD2	CASKRGGTDTQYF	TGTGCCAGCAAGCGGGGGGGGACAGATACGCAGTATTTT
NA	TRBV29-1	15	TRBJ2-1	NA	CSVEPGRGGVNEQFF	TGCAGCGTTGAGCCAGGACGAGGGGGAGTCAATGAGCAGTTCTTC
NA	TRBV7-8	13	TRBJ1-2	NA	CASSLQGSGGYTF	TGTGCCAGCAGCTTGCAGGGGTCGGGAGGCTACACCTTC
NA	TRBV2	13	TRBJ2-7	NA	CASSVLNSYEQYF	TGTGCCAGCAGTGTGCTCAACTCCTACGAGCAGTACTTC
NA	TRBV6-6	14	TRBJ1-4	NA	CASSSSRVDEKLFF	TGTGCCAGCAGTTCGTCCAGGGTAGATGAAAAACTGTTTTTT
NA	TRBV28	12	TRBJ2-7	NA	CASSFGLAEQYF	TGTGCCAGCAGTTTCGGACTGGCCGAGCAGTACTTC
once	TRBV28	14	TRBJ1-2	NA	CASSPHEFNYGYTF	TGTGCCAGCAGTCCCCATGAGTTTAACTATGGCTACACCTTC
NA	TRBV5-1	15	TRBJ2-7	TRBD1	CASSLVPDRDDEQYF	TGCGCCAGCAGCTTGGTGCCGGACAGGGATGACGAGCAGTACTTC
NA	TRBV9	16	TRBJ2-1	TRBD2	CASSRGTSGRNNEQFF	TGTGCCAGCAGCCGCGGAACTAGCGGGAGGAACAATGAGCAGTTCTTC
NA	TRBV5-1	15	TRBJ2-7	TRBD2	CASSWGLAGDEEQYF	TGCGCCAGCAGCTGGGGACTAGCGGGAGATGAGGAGCAGTACTTC
NA	TRBV4-2	18	TRBJ1-3	NA	CASSQDSPDLGSGNTIYF	TGTGCCAGCAGCCAAGATAGCCCCGACTTGGGCTCTGGAAACACCATATATTTT
once	TRBV9	13	TRBJ1-1	NA	CASSPTDGGEAFF	TGTGCCAGCAGCCCAACTGATGGGGGTGAAGCTTTCTTT
few	TRBV15	14	TRBJ1-1	NA	CATRTRELNTEAFF	TGTGCCACCAGGACCCGGGAGCTGAACACTGAAGCTTTCTTT
NA	TRBV5-1	15	TRBJ1-3	NA	CASSLAQGSRNTIYF	TGCGCCAGCAGCTTGGCACAGGGATCAAGGAACACCATATATTTT
NA	TRBV6-6	16	TRBJ1-1	TRBD1	CASRDTAPGGNTEAFF	TGTGCCAGCAGGGATACCGCCCCAGGGGGGAACACTGAAGCTTTCTTT
NA	TRBV13	16	TRBJ2-7	NA	CASSPSGSPLAYEQYF	TGTGCCAGCAGTCCGTCGGGATCTCCCCTCGCCTACGAGCAGTACTTC